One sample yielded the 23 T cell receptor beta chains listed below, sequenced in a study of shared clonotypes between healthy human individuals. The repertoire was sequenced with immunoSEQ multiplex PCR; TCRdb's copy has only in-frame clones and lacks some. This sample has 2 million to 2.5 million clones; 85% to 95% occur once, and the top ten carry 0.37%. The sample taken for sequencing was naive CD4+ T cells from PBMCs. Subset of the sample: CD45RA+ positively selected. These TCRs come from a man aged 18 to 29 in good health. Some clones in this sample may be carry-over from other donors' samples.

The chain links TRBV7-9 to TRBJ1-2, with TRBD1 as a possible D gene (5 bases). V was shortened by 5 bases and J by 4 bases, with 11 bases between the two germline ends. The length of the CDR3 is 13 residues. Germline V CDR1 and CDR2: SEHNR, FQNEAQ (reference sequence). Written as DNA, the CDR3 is TGTGCCAGCAGCCGGACACCAGGCTATGGCTACACCTTC. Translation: CASSRTPGYGYTF. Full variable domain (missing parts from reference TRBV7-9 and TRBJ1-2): DTGVSQNPRHKITKRGQNVTFRCDPISEHNRLYWYRQTLGQGPEFLTYFQNEAQLEKSRLLSDRFSAERPKGSFSTLEIQRTEQGDSAMYLCASSRTPGYGYTFGSGTRLTVV.

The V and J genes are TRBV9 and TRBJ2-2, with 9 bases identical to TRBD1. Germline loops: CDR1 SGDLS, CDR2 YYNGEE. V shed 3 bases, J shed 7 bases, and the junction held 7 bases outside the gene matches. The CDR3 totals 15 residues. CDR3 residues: CASSAYRGQGGELFF. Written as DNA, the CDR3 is TGTGCCAGCAGCGCTTACAGGGGGCAGGGCGGGGAGCTGTTTTTT.

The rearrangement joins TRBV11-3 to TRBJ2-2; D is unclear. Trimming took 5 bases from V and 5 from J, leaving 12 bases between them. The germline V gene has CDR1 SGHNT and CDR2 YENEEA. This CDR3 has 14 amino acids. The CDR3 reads CASSSGIGTGELFF. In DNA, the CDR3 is TGTGCCAGCAGCAGTGGTATAGGAACCGGGGAGCTGTTTTTT.

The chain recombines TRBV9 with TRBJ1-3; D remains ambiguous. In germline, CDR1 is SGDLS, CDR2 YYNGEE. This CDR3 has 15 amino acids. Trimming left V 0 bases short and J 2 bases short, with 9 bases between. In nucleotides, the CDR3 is TGTGCCAGCAGCGTAGCGCTCTGGGCTGGAAACACCATATATTTT. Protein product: CASSVALWAGNTIYF.

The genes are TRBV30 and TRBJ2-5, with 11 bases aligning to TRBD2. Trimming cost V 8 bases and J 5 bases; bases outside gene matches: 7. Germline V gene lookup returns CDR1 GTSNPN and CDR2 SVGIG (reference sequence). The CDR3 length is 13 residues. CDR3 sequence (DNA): TGTGCCAGCGGGACTAGCGGAAGGGAGACCCAGTACTTC. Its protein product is CASGTSGRETQYF.

The CDR3 protein is CASSEKGLYGYTF. CDR3 coding DNA: TGTGCCAGCAGTGAAAAGGGCCTCTATGGCTACACCTTC. This chain uses TRBV6-1 with TRBJ1-2, with D uncertain. This CDR3 is built from 13 residues. Trimming shortened V by 2 bases and J by 4 bases, and 8 bases separated the two germline ends. Germline V gene data show CDR1 as MNHNS and CDR2 as SASEGT.

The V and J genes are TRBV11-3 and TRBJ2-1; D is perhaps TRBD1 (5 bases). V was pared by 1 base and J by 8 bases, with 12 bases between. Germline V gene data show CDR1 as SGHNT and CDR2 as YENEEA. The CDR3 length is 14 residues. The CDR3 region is CASSLARQGDEQFF. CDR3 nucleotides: TGTGCCAGCAGCTTAGCGCGGCAGGGCGATGAGCAGTTCTTC.

In DNA form, the CDR3 reads TGTGCCAGCAAATCCGTCAAGGCCCACACTGAAGCTTTCTTT. Translated, it gives CASKSVKAHTEAFF. The rearrangement uses TRBV11-1 and TRBJ1-1; D remains ambiguous. Germline CDR1 is SGHAT and CDR2 is FQDESV (reference sequence). V dropped 7 bases and J dropped 3 bases, with 15 bases sitting between them. The length of the CDR3 is 14 residues.

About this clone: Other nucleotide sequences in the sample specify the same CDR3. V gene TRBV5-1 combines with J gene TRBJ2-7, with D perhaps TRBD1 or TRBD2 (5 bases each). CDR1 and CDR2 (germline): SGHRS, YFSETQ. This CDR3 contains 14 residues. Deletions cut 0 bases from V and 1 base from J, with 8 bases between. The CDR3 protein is CASSLVGGSYEQYF. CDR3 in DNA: TGCGCCAGCAGCTTGGTTGGGGGTTCCTACGAGCAGTACTTC. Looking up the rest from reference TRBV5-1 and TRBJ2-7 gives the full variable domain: KAGVTQTPRYLIKTRGQQVTLSCSPISGHRSVSWYQQTPGQGLQFLFEYFSETQRNKGNFPGRFSGRQFSNSRSEMNVSTLELGDSALYLCASSLVGGSYEQYFGPGTRLTVT.

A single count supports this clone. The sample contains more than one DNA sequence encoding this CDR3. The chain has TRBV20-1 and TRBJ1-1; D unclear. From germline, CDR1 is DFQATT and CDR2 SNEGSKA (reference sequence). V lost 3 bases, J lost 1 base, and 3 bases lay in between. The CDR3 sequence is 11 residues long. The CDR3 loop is CSASSNTEAFF. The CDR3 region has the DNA TGCAGTGCTAGCTCGAACACTGAAGCTTTCTTT.

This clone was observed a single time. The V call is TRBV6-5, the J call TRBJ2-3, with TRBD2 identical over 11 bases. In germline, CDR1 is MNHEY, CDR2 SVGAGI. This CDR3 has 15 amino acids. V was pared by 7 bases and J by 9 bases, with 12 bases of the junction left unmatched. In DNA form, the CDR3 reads TGTGCCAGCAACGGACTAGCGGGCGTCGGGGGAACGCAGTATTTT. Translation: CASNGLAGVGGTQYF.

This CDR3 is CATSRALRDSSSYTF. The CDR3, as DNA: TGTGCCACCAGCAGAGCACTCCGGGACAGCTCCTCCTACACCTTC. The chain joins TRBV15 to TRBJ1-2; 7 nucleotides line up with TRBD1. Germline loops: CDR1 LNHNV, CDR2 YYDKDF (reference sequence). Losses at the gene ends were 1 base for V and 10 bases for J; bases not matched to a gene: 12. The CDR3 is 15 residues long.

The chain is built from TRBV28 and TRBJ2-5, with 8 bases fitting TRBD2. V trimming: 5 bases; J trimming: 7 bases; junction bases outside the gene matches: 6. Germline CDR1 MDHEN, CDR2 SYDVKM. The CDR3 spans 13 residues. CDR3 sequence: CASSPGLVGTQYF. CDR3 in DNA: TGTGCCAGCAGTCCGGGACTAGTGGGGACCCAGTACTTC.

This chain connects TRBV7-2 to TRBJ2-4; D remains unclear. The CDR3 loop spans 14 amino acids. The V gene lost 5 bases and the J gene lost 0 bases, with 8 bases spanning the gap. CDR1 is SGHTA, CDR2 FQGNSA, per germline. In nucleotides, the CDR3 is TGTGCCAGCAGCGGACGGGTAGCCAAAAACATTCAGTACTTC. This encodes CASSGRVAKNIQYF.

Here the CDR3 DNA reads TGTGCCACCAGCAGTTACAGGGGTGGGAACGAGCAGTACTTC. Translation: CATSSYRGGNEQYF. The chain joins TRBV15 to TRBJ2-7, with 7 bases aligning to TRBD1. Per germline, CDR1 LNHNV and CDR2 YYDKDF (reference sequence). V lost 3 bases, J lost 5 bases, and 7 bases stayed unmatched. This CDR3 comprises 14 residues.

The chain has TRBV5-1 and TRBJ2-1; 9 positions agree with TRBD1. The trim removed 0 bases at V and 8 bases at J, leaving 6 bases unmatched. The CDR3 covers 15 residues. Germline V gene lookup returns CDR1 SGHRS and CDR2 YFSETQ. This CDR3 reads CASSLEGTGWYEQFF. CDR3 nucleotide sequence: TGCGCCAGCAGCTTGGAAGGGACAGGGTGGTATGAGCAGTTCTTC.

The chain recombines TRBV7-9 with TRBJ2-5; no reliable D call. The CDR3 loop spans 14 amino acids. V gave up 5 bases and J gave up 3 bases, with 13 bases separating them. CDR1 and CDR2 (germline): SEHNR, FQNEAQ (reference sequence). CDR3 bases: TGTGCCAGCAGCCCCGTGCTGTGGAAAGAGACCCAGTACTTC. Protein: CASSPVLWKETQYF.

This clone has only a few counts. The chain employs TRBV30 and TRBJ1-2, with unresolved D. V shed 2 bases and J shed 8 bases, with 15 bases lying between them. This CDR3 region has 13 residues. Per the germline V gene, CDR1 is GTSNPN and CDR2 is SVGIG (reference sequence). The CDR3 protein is CAWSITTSRGYTF. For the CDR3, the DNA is TGTGCCTGGAGTATAACGACCAGCCGGGGCTACACCTTC.

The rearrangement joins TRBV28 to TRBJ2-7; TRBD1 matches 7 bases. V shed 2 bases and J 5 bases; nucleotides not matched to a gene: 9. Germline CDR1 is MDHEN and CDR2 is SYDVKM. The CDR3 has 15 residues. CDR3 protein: CASSLVGQGVDEQYF. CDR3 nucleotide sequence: TGTGCCAGCAGTTTAGTGGGCCAGGGGGTGGACGAGCAGTACTTC.

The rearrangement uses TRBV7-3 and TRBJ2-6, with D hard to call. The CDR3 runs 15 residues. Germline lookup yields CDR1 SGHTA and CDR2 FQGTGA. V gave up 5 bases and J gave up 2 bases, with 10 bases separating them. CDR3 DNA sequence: TGTGCCAGCAGCCTCGCCACCACTGGGGCCAACGTCCTGACTTTC. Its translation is CASSLATTGANVLTF.

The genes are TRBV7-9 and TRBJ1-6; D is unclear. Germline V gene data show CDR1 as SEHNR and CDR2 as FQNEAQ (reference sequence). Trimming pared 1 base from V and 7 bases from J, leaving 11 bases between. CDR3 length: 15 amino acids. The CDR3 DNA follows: TGTGCCAGCAGCTTAGGTGACCGGGAAAATTCACCCCTCCACTTT. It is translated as CASSLGDRENSPLHF. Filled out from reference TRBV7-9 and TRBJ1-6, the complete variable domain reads DTGVSQNPRHKITKRGQNVTFRCDPISEHNRLYWYRQTLGQGPEFLTYFQNEAQLEKSRLLSDRFSAERPKGSFSTLEIQRTEQGDSAMYLCASSLGDRENSPLHFGNGTRLTVT.

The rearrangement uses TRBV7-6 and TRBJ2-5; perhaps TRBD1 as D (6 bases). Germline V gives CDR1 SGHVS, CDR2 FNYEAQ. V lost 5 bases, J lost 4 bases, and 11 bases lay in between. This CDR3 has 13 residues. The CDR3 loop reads CASSHRARETQYF. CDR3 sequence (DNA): TGTGCCAGCAGCCACAGGGCTCGAGAGACCCAGTACTTC.

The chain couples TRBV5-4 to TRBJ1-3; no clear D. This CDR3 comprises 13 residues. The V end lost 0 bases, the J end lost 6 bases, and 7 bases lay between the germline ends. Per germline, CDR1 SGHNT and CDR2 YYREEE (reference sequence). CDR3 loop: CASSLARENTIYF. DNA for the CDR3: TGTGCCAGCAGCTTGGCCCGGGAAAACACCATATATTTT.